A single sample gave rise to the 16 T cell receptor beta chains below, sequenced in a study of cytomegalovirus exposure and HLA in healthy donors. PCR employed 60 Vbeta and 13 Jbeta primers. Sequencing used immunoSEQ multiplex PCR; TCRdb keeps in-frame clones, though not all of them. The sample records approximately 120,000 clones, approximately 78% being singletons. The sequencing input was PBMCs. These receptors were collected from a man aged 40-49 years in good health and CMV-seronegative.

V usage is TRBV7-2 and J usage is TRBJ2-1, with 9 bases matching TRBD1. Looked up from germline, CDR1 is SGHTA and CDR2 is FQGNSA. This CDR3 has 16 residues. Losses at the gene ends were 3 bases for V and 4 bases for J; bases not matched to a gene: 7. CDR3 in amino acids: CASSLGQGVIYNEQFF. As DNA, the CDR3 is TGTGCCAGCAGCTTGGGACAGGGAGTAATATACAATGAGCAGTTCTTC.

This chain links TRBV9 with TRBJ1-2; D is undetermined. The V and J ends lost 2 bases and 8 bases respectively, with 10 bases between them. Looked up from germline, CDR1 is SGDLS and CDR2 is YYNGEE. This CDR3 region has 12 residues. CDR3 residues: CASSVREGGYTF. The CDR3, as DNA: TGTGCCAGCAGCGTGAGGGAGGGAGGCTACACCTTC.

The chain has TRBV29-1 and TRBJ1-1; D gene ambiguous. The CDR3 loop spans 11 amino acids. Trimming removed 6 bases at V and 1 base at J, with 6 bases between. CDR1 and CDR2 (germline): SQVTM, ANQGSEA. This CDR3 is CSVVRNTEAFF. CDR3 DNA sequence: TGCAGCGTCGTGAGGAACACTGAAGCTTTCTTT.

The rearrangement links TRBV11-3 to TRBJ2-1, with 7 bases identical to TRBD2. The CDR3 loop spans 15 amino acids. Germline V lookup: CDR1 SGHNT, CDR2 YENEEA. Losses at the gene ends were 3 bases for V and 0 bases for J; bases not matched to a gene: 2. The DNA of the CDR3 is TGTGCCAGCAGCTTGGCTAGCGGCTCCTACAATGAGCAGTTCTTC. This codes for CASSLASGSYNEQFF.

This chain connects TRBV5-1 to TRBJ2-1; 9 bases map to TRBD1. With 6 bases clipped from V and 6 bases from J, the junction kept 7 bases outside the gene matches. The CDR3 length is 14 residues. The V gene's germline CDR1 is SGHRS and CDR2 YFSETQ. The CDR3 DNA reads TGCGCCAGCAACCCGGGACAGGGCCTCAATGAGCAGTTCTTC. Encoded protein: CASNPGQGLNEQFF.

The chain carries TRBV29-1 and TRBJ1-2; 8 nucleotides agree with TRBD1. This CDR3 contains 13 residues. The V segment lost 7 bases and the J segment 0 bases; nucleotides outside the gene matches: 4. Looked up from germline, CDR1 is SQVTM and CDR2 is ANQGSEA. The CDR3 DNA sequence: TGCAGCGCCGAACAGGGGGCTAACTATGGCTACACCTTC. This sequence encodes CSAEQGANYGYTF. The complete variable domain, with remaining parts taken from reference TRBV29-1 and TRBJ1-2, reads SAVISQKPSRDICQRGTSLTIQCQVDSQVTMMFWYRQQPGQSLTLIATANQGSEATYESGFVIDKFPISRPNLTFSTLTVSNMSPEDSSIYLCSAEQGANYGYTFGSGTRLTVV.

The chain uses TRBV29-1 and TRBJ1-2; 7 nucleotides agree with TRBD1. This CDR3 region has 13 residues. Germline lookup yields CDR1 SQVTM and CDR2 ANQGSEA. V dropped 6 bases and J dropped 3; count of bases not matched to a gene: 7. The CDR3 region has the DNA TGCAGCGTCCTGACAGGGTGGGACTATGGCTACACCTTC. Encoded protein: CSVLTGWDYGYTF.

V usage is TRBV7-8 and J usage is TRBJ1-1; D uncertain. The V gene's germline CDR1 is SGHVS and CDR2 FQNEAQ. V was clipped by 0 bases and J by 4 bases, with 9 bases between them. The CDR3 sequence is 14 residues long. The CDR3 region has the DNA TGTGCCAGCAGCTTAGCAATAACCGGCACTGAAGCTTTCTTT. Encoded protein: CASSLAITGTEAFF.

V and J are TRBV7-2 and TRBJ2-4, with D possibly matching TRBD2 (5 bases). Looked up from germline, CDR1 is SGHTA and CDR2 is FQGNSA. The V end was cut by 5 bases, the J end by 1 base, with 12 bases between. The CDR3 totals 15 residues. This CDR3 is CASSPNSGAKNIQYF. In DNA form, the CDR3 reads TGTGCCAGCAGCCCGAACTCGGGGGCCAAAAACATTCAGTACTTC. Complete variable domain (other parts from reference TRBV7-2 and TRBJ2-4): GAGVSQSPSNKVTEKGKDVELRCDPISGHTALYWYRQSLGQGLEFLIYFQGNSAPDKSGLPSDRFSAERTGGSVSTLTIQRTQQEDSAVYLCASSPNSGAKNIQYFGAGTRLSVL.

This rearrangement joins TRBV6-6 to TRBJ1-2; D not certain. Germline CDR1 MNHNY, CDR2 SVGAGI (reference sequence). Trimming removed 6 bases at V and 5 bases at J, with 7 bases between. CDR3 length: 11 amino acids. The DNA for the CDR3 is TGTGCCAGCAGCCCGTATTATGGCTACACCTTC. Protein: CASSPYYGYTF.

V usage is TRBV7-3 and J usage is TRBJ2-1; 16 nucleotides agree with TRBD2. The V and J ends lost 5 bases and 6 bases, in that order; junction bases with no gene match: 13. This CDR3 has 19 residues. In germline, CDR1 is SGHTA, CDR2 FQGTGA. CDR3 sequence: CASSLRGGTSGGAFNEQFF. The CDR3 nucleotides are TGTGCCAGCAGCCTACGAGGAGGGACTAGCGGGGGGGCCTTCAATGAGCAGTTCTTC. Full variable domain (missing parts from reference TRBV7-3 and TRBJ2-1): GAGVSQTPSNKVTEKGKYVELRCDPISGHTALYWYRQSLGQGPEFLIYFQGTGAADDSGLPNDRFFAVRPEGSVSTLKIQRTERGDSAVYLCASSLRGGTSGGAFNEQFFGPGTRLTVL.

The V gene is TRBV19, the J gene TRBJ1-5; a weak D match, TRBD1 (6 bases). This CDR3 spans 15 amino acids. The germline gives CDR1 LNHDA, CDR2 SQIVND (reference sequence). Trimming took 5 bases from V and 6 from J, leaving 17 bases between them. This CDR3 reads CASSPRTAGAQPQHF. The CDR3 nucleotides read TGTGCCAGTAGTCCCCGGACAGCAGGGGCTCAGCCCCAGCATTTT.

The chain recombines TRBV2 with TRBJ1-2; 8 nucleotides line up with TRBD1. CDR3 size: 15 residues. V lost 5 bases, J lost 8 bases, and 13 bases stayed unmatched. CDR1 SNHLY and CDR2 FYNNEI come from the germline V gene. As DNA, the CDR3 is TGTGCCAGCAGTTTACTTCACCAGGGGGCCAGGGGCTACACCTTC. It is translated as CASSLLHQGARGYTF.

The chain carries TRBV5-8 and TRBJ1-2, with D possibly being TRBD1 (5 bases). From germline, CDR1 is SGHTS and CDR2 YDEGEE. V lost 1 base and J 4 bases, leaving 8 bases between the germline ends. The length of the CDR3 is 13 residues. CDR3 in amino acids: CASSLRGSYGYTF. CDR3 bases: TGTGCCAGCAGCTTGCGGGGGAGCTATGGCTACACCTTC.

The chain uses TRBV28 and TRBJ1-1, with TRBD1 matching over 10 bases. The V gene end was trimmed by 3 bases and the J gene end by 2 bases; junction bases not matched to a gene: 6. The germline CDR1 and CDR2 sequences are MDHEN and SYDVKM. The CDR3 is 16 residues long. The CDR3 sequence is CASSLTGGVGNTEAFF. The DNA for the CDR3 is TGTGCCAGCAGTTTGACAGGGGGCGTTGGTAACACTGAAGCTTTCTTT.

The chain has TRBV29-1 and TRBJ2-5; a possible D gene is TRBD1 (5 bases). The ends were cut back, 6 bases at V and 0 bases at J, with 8 bases in the middle. From germline, CDR1 is SQVTM and CDR2 ANQGSEA. This CDR3 is built from 12 residues. The CDR3 spells CSVTVYQETQYF. The DNA of the CDR3 is TGCAGCGTGACAGTGTACCAAGAGACCCAGTACTTC.